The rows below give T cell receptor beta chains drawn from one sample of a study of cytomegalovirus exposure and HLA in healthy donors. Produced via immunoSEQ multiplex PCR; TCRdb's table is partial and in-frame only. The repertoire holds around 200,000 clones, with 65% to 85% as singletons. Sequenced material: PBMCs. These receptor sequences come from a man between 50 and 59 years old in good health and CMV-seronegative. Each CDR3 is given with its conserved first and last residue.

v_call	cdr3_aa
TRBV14	CASSLGTGPYGYTF
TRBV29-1	CSARGQTYEQYF
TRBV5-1	CASSLDGTGTEAFF
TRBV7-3	CASSLQGARSTGELFF
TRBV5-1	CASSLSEGTNTGELFF
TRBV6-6	CASSRQGFNSPLHF
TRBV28	CASTLSTGDFYEQYF
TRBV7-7	CASSFSPQGGMGNQPQHF
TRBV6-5	CASSYSTSGLYNEQFF
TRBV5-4	CASSWKIGGSATNEKLFF
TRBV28	CASTSLGTLAYEQYF
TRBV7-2	CASSPGGHGYTF
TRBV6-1	CASSGLAGGLDIQYF
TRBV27	CASSLSRFSNEKLFF
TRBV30	CAWSPGQSTETQYF
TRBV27	CASSSSPQLSGANVLTF
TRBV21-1	CARGETGDYEQYF
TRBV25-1	CASSDPGQGIGELFF
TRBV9	CASSAYAGVTNTEAFF
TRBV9	CASRPDRAGSGELFF
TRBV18	CASSPRTGDEETQYF
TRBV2	CASSVLAGETQYF
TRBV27	CASRTPGQGTYEQYF
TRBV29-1	CSVHRSTEAFF
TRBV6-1	CASTWREGPYNEQFF
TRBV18	CASSSSDRGRTDTQYF
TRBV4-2	CASSQDPFREFF
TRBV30	CAWSVSLGGSRGYTF
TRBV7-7	CASSPAPSGKNIQYF
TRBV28	CASSLYGTSVPGELFF
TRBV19	CASSPTGFGYEQYF
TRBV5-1	CASSLGQSNQPQHF
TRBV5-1	CASSLDPGGYNEQFF
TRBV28	CASSPAGGRGEKLFF
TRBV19	CASSISRQDVGGYTF
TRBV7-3	CASSPGGSTDTQYF
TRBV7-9	CASSLIGGTGGNEKLFF
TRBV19	CASSFGTLLADTQYF